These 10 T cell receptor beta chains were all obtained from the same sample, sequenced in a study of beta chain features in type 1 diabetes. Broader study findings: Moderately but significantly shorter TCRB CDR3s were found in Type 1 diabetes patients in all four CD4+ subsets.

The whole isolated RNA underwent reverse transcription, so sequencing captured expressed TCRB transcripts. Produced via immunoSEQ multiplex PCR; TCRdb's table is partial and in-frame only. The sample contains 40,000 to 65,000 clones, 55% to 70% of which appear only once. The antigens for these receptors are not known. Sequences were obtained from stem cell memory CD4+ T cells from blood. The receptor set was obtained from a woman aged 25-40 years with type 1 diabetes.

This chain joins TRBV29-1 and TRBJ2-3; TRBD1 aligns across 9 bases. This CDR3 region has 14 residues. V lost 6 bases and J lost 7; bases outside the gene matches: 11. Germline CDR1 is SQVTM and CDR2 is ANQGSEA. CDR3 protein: CSVVPTGGVNTQYF. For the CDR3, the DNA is TGCAGCGTCGTACCTACAGGGGGCGTTAATACGCAGTATTTT.

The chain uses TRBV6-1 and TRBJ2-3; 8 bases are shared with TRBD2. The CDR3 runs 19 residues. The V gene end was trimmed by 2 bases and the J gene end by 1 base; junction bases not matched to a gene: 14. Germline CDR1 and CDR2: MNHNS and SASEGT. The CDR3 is CASSEYGGRTIGRTDTQYF. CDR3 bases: TGTGCCAGCAGTGAATATGGCGGGAGGACGATCGGTCGCACAGATACGCAGTATTTT.

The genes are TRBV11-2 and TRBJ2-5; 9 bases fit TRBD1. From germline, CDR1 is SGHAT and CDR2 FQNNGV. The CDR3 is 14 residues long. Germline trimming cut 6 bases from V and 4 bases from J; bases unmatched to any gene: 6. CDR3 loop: CASRGGQGRETQYF. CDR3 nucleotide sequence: TGTGCCAGCAGGGGGGGACAGGGACGAGAGACCCAGTACTTC.

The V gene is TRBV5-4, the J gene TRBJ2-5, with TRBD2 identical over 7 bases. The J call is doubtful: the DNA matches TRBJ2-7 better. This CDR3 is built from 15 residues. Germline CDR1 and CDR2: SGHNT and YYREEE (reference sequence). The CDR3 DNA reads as TGTGCCAGCAGCTTAGGCCAGCGGGGCTCCTACGAGCAGTACTTC. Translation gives CASSLGQRGSYEQYF.

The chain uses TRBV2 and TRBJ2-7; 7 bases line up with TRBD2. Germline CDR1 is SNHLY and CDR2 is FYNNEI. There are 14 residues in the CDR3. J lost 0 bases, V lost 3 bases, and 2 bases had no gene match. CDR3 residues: CASSDSGGSYEQYF. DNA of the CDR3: TGTGCCAGCAGTGATTCGGGAGGCTCCTACGAGCAGTACTTC.

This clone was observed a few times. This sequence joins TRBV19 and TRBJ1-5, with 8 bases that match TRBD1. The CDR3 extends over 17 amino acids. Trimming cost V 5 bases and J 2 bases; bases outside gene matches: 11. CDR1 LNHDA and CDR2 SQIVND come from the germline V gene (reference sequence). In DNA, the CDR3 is TGTGCCAGTAGTCCTCGGCAGGACAGGGAAGGCAATCAGCCCCAGCATTTT. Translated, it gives CASSPRQDREGNQPQHF. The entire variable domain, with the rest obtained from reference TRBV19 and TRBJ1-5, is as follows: DGGITQSPKYLFRKEGQNVTLSCEQNLNHDAMYWYRQDPGQGLRLIYYSQIVNDFQKGDIAEGYSVSREKKESFPLTVTSAQKNPTAFYLCASSPRQDREGNQPQHFGDGTRLSIL.

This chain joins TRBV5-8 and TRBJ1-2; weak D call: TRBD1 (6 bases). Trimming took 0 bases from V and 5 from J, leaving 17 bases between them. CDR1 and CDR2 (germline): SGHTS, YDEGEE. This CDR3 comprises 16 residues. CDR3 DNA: TGTGCCAGCAGCTTGGAGCGCGCCCAAAGGGGGTATGGCTACACCTTC. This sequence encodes CASSLERAQRGYGYTF.

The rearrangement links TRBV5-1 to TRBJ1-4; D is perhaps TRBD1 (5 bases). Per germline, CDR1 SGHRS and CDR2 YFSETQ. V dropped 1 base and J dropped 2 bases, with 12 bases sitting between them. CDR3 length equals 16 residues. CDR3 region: CASSLRGGTTNEKLFF. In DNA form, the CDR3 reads TGCGCCAGCAGCTTGAGGGGCGGGACGACTAATGAAAAACTGTTTTTT.

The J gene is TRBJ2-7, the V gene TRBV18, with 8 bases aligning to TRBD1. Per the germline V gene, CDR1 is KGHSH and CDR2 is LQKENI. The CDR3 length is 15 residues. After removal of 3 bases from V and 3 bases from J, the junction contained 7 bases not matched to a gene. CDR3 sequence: CASSPPPDRGYEQYF. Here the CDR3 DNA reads TGTGCCAGCTCACCCCCACCCGACAGGGGCTACGAGCAGTACTTC.

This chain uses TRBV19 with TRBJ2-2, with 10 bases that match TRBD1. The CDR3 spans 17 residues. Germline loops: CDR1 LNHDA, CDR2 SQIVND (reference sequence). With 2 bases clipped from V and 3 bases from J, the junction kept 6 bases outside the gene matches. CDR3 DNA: TGTGCCAGTAGTATATCGGGACAGGGGAGAGACACCGGGGAGCTGTTTTTT. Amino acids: CASSISGQGRDTGELFF.